Below are 26 T cell receptor beta chains sequenced from a single sample in a study of T-cell reconstitution after alpha-beta-depleted transplantation in children. Unique molecular identifiers were built into the TCRbeta library. MiXCR, run by TCRdb on the PCR reads, gives a single entry per CDR3 protein. Of 700,000 or so distinct CDR3 sequences in the sample, 10% to 15% were seen once. Source: PBMCs, taken before TCRalphabeta/CD19-depleted stem cell transplant. Every receptor here comes from a girl aged 2-10 years with congenital amegakaryocytic thrombocytopenia, due to receive a stem cell transplant.

This clonotype has ten or more counts. This rearrangement joins TRBV12-3 or TRBV12-4 to TRBJ2-6, with 7 nucleotides matching TRBD1. The CDR3 is 15 amino acids. V lost 7 bases and J lost 4; bases outside the gene matches: 7. The CDR3 DNA reads TGTGCCAGCAATAAGGGGGCTGGAGGGGCCAACGTCCTGACTTTC. Translating gives CASNKGAGGANVLTF.

This clonotype was found many times. This chain joins TRBV7-2 and TRBJ2-3; D unclear. CDR1 is SGHTA, CDR2 FQGNSA, per germline. Between the trimmed V and J ends, which lost 3 bases and 1 base, there was a span of 11 bases. CDR3 length: 15 residues. CDR3 sequence (DNA): TGTGCCAGCAGCTTTGAGGCGTGGGGCACAGATACGCAGTATTTT. Translation: CASSFEAWGTDTQYF.

The rearrangement uses TRBV12-3 or TRBV12-4 and TRBJ2-1; D unresolved. The CDR3 has 13 amino acids. V dropped 1 base and J dropped 9 bases, with 10 bases sitting between them. The CDR3 coding sequence is TGTGCCAGCAGTTTAGTAATAGCCGGTGAGCAGTTCTTC. Protein sequence: CASSLVIAGEQFF.

This chain uses TRBV13 with TRBJ2-1; D may be TRBD2 (6 bases). Trimming left V 4 bases short and J 5 bases short, with 12 bases between. Germline V CDR1 and CDR2: PRHDT, FYEKMQ (reference sequence). The CDR3 is made up of 14 amino acids. CDR3 sequence: CASSSRLGDNEQFF. CDR3 in DNA: TGTGCCAGCAGCTCACGACTAGGGGACAATGAGCAGTTCTTC.

This chain links TRBV5-1 with TRBJ1-1, with a tentative D call TRBD1 (5 bases). Germline CDR1 reads SGHRS; CDR2 reads YFSETQ. CDR3 length equals 16 residues. V dropped 0 bases and J dropped 1 base, with 13 bases sitting between them. In DNA, the CDR3 is TGCGCCAGCAGCTTGGATGCAGGGAGGCGGAACACTGAAGCTTTCTTT. Its translation: CASSLDAGRRNTEAFF.

This clonotype was seen repeatedly, ten times or more. This chain connects TRBV12-3 or TRBV12-4 to TRBJ1-1; D is possibly TRBD1 (5 bases). The CDR3 loop spans 12 amino acids. Trimming pared 5 bases from V and 4 bases from J, leaving 8 bases between. For the CDR3, the DNA is TGTGCCAGCAGTCCCAGGGCCACTGAAGCTTTCTTT. Amino acid sequence: CASSPRATEAFF.

This clonotype was seen ten or more times. The genes are TRBV15 and TRBJ1-2; D ambiguous. V lost 5 bases and J 6 bases, leaving 16 bases between the germline ends. The CDR3 sequence is 14 residues long. Germline lookup yields CDR1 LNHNV and CDR2 YYDKDF (reference sequence). The DNA of the CDR3 is TGTGCCACCAGCTCCCTTTTGTGGAAGGATGGCTACACCTTC. Its protein is CATSSLLWKDGYTF.

This clonotype was seen at least ten times. The V call is TRBV29-1, the J call TRBJ2-7; 10 bases agree with TRBD2. This CDR3 contains 13 residues. Germline values: CDR1 SQVTM, CDR2 ANQGSEA. J lost 3 bases, V lost 3 bases, and 2 bases had no gene match. CDR3 nucleotide sequence: TGCAGCGTTGAGGCTAGCGGGAGCTACGAGCAGTACTTC. Its protein is CSVEASGSYEQYF.

The chain employs TRBV7-8 and TRBJ2-7, with TRBD1 matching over 9 bases. The length of the CDR3 is 15 residues. After removal of 5 bases from V and 8 bases from J, the junction contained 13 bases not matched to a gene. Germline V gives CDR1 SGHVS, CDR2 FQNEAQ. The CDR3 is CASSARDRERLQQYF. The CDR3 coding sequence is TGTGCCAGCAGCGCCCGGGACAGGGAACGGCTACAGCAGTACTTC.

The CDR3 loop reads CASSPRAPADYNEQFF. Written as DNA, the CDR3 is TGTGCCAGCTCACCACGCGCGCCGGCCGACTACAATGAGCAGTTCTTC. This chain joins TRBV18 and TRBJ2-1; D gene uncertain. Germline-derived CDR1 and CDR2 are KGHSH and LQKENI. Trimming removed 1 base at V and 3 bases at J, with 13 bases between. The length of the CDR3 is 16 residues.

This clonotype has more than one count but fewer than ten. This chain uses TRBV5-1 with TRBJ2-7; D is perhaps TRBD1 (6 bases). Germline V CDR1 and CDR2: SGHRS, YFSETQ. Trimming shortened V by 1 base and J by 1 base, and 18 bases separated the two germline ends. The CDR3 is 17 amino acids. CDR3: CASSLLTGSARSYEQYF. The DNA of the CDR3 is TGCGCCAGCAGCTTGTTAACAGGGTCGGCCCGTTCCTACGAGCAGTACTTC.

The CDR3 loop is CSAIDLAENYNEQFF. In DNA form, the CDR3 reads TGCAGTGCTATCGACCTAGCGGAGAACTACAATGAGCAGTTCTTC. The chain uses TRBV20-1 and TRBJ2-1; TRBD2 matches 7 bases. The CDR3 totals 15 residues. V dropped 4 bases and J dropped 3; count of bases not matched to a gene: 9. The V gene's germline CDR1 is DFQATT and CDR2 SNEGSKA (reference sequence).

This clonotype occurred many times. The chain joins TRBV20-1 to TRBJ1-3; D might be TRBD1 (5 bases). Between the trimmed V and J ends, which lost 2 bases and 6 bases, there was a span of 17 bases. This CDR3 has 15 amino acids. Germline V gene sequence: CDR1 DFQATT, CDR2 SNEGSKA (reference sequence). The CDR3 DNA reads as TGCAGTGCTAGATTATCCGGGACGCCGAAAAACACCATATATTTT. Translation gives CSARLSGTPKNTIYF.

The rearrangement joins TRBV20-1 to TRBJ2-3; 11 bases align to TRBD2. The V segment lost 1 base and the J segment 3 bases; nucleotides outside the gene matches: 12. CDR1 is DFQATT, CDR2 SNEGSKA, per germline (reference sequence). CDR3 length: 18 residues. In DNA, the CDR3 is TGCAGTGCTAGAGGTCTAGCGGGAGGCGATGGTAGGACAGATACGCAGTATTTT. It translates to CSARGLAGGDGRTDTQYF.

This clonotype was detected only a few times. The chain links TRBV18 to TRBJ2-7; D gene uncertain. This CDR3 is 14 amino acids long. Trimming shortened V by 2 bases and J by 0 bases, and 8 bases separated the two germline ends. Per germline, CDR1 KGHSH and CDR2 LQKENI. The CDR3: CASSPADPSYEQYF. The CDR3 DNA reads as TGTGCCAGCTCACCAGCGGACCCCTCCTACGAGCAGTACTTC.

Regarding this clonotype: A much larger clone differs from this one at a single base, so this may be a read error. The rearrangement links TRBV9 to TRBJ1-2; TRBD1 matches 7 bases. CDR3 length: 13 residues. The germline V gene has CDR1 SGDLS and CDR2 YYNGEE. The CDR3 is CASSPGGFYGHTF. In DNA, the CDR3 is TGTGCCAGCAGCCCAGGGGGATTTTATGGCCACACCTTC.

The table lists this clonotype with a few counts. The chain combines TRBV11-2 with TRBJ2-7; 7 bases line up with TRBD1. Losses at the gene ends were 0 bases for V and 0 bases for J; bases not matched to a gene: 14. CDR3 length equals 19 residues. Per germline, CDR1 SGHAT and CDR2 FQNNGV. The CDR3 DNA reads as TGTGCCAGCAGCTTAGAGGGGGCGGTGACAGGGCTCCCCTCCTACGAGCAGTACTTC. This translates into CASSLEGAVTGLPSYEQYF.

The chain is built from TRBV7-9 and TRBJ2-2, with a weak D call TRBD1 (5 bases). Germline V gives CDR1 SEHNR, CDR2 FQNEAQ (reference sequence). The V end was cut by 5 bases, the J end by 0 bases, with 10 bases between. The CDR3 covers 15 residues. The CDR3 DNA is TGTGCCAGCAGCCTGCCAGGGCCGAACACCGGGGAGCTGTTTTTT. Residues: CASSLPGPNTGELFF.

This clonotype was counted many times. The gene calls are TRBV28 and TRBJ1-3, with a tentative D call TRBD1 (5 bases). The CDR3 totals 14 residues. Germline V gives CDR1 MDHEN, CDR2 SYDVKM. Trimming shortened V by 10 bases and J by 8 bases, and 21 bases separated the two germline ends. CDR3 residues: CATVSGGTLDTIYF. CDR3 nucleotide sequence: TGTGCCACCGTGTCCGGAGGGACTCTAGACACCATATATTTT.

At least ten counts were recorded for this clonotype. The chain links TRBV7-8 to TRBJ1-5; D might be TRBD1 (6 bases). Trimming shortened V by 3 bases and J by 0 bases, and 12 bases separated the two germline ends. Germline assignment: CDR1 SGHVS and CDR2 FQNEAQ. CDR3 length equals 16 residues. CDR3 sequence (DNA): TGTGCCAGCAGCTTTTCAGGGGCGGGTAGCAATCAGCCCCAGCATTTT. It translates to CASSFSGAGSNQPQHF.

At least ten counts were recorded for this clonotype. V usage is TRBV4-1 and J usage is TRBJ1-2; TRBD1 agrees at 9 bases. J lost 6 bases, V lost 2 bases, and 4 bases had no gene match. CDR1 is MGHRA, CDR2 YSYEKL, per germline. This CDR3 spans 14 amino acids. CDR3 nucleotides: TGCGCCAGCAGCCAACCGGGACAGGGTAATGGCTACACCTTC. This sequence encodes CASSQPGQGNGYTF.

This clonotype showed up many times. The rearrangement links TRBV28 to TRBJ2-3; no definite D call. The CDR3 runs 12 residues. V was trimmed by 6 bases and J by 8 bases, leaving 12 bases between them. CDR1 MDHEN and CDR2 SYDVKM come from the germline V gene. The CDR3 loop reads CASSRLLATQYF. The CDR3 bases are TGTGCCAGCAGCAGGCTTCTCGCTACGCAGTATTTT.

There are many counts of this clonotype. The chain employs TRBV5-1 and TRBJ2-2, with 11 bases matching TRBD2. CDR3 length: 19 amino acids. Germline CDR1 and CDR2: SGHRS and YFSETQ. V was clipped by 4 bases and J by 0 bases; unmatched bases: 11. For the CDR3, the DNA is TGCGCCAGCAGCCTTTCACACCCGGGACTAGCGGCGAACACCGGGGAGCTGTTTTTT. Protein: CASSLSHPGLAANTGELFF.

This rearrangement joins TRBV5-1 to TRBJ2-2; 7 nucleotides align to TRBD2. The CDR3 spans 17 residues. Per germline, CDR1 SGHRS and CDR2 YFSETQ. V lost 8 bases and J lost 0; bases outside the gene matches: 13. This chain's CDR3 is CASSLSGDHANTGELFF. The CDR3 coding sequence is TGCGCCAGTTCCTTAAGCGGGGACCATGCGAACACCGGGGAGCTGTTTTTT.

V gene TRBV7-2 combines with J gene TRBJ2-3; the D gene is possibly TRBD2 (5 bases). Trimming stripped 3 bases from V and 6 bases from J, with 19 bases between. CDR3 size: 16 residues. CDR1 and CDR2 (germline): SGHTA, FQGNSA. CDR3 nucleotide sequence: TGTGCCAGCAGCTTCGGGGTCCTAAAGGAGGTGGATACGCAGTATTTT. Translated: CASSFGVLKEVDTQYF.

This clonotype has at least ten counts. The chain has TRBV7-2 and TRBJ2-7, with 14 bases matching TRBD2. Germline V gene lookup returns CDR1 SGHTA and CDR2 FQGNSA. Germline trimming cut 1 base from V and 3 bases from J; bases unmatched to any gene: 2. CDR3 length: 16 amino acids. The CDR3 nucleotides are TGTGCCAGCAGCTTAGGACTAGCGGGAGGGAACTACGAGCAGTACTTC. It specifies CASSLGLAGGNYEQYF.